The 21 T cell receptor beta chains below were found in one sample sequenced in a study of T-cell reconstitution after alpha-beta-depleted transplantation in children. For TCRbeta, the library was prepared with unique molecular identifiers. TCRdb analysed the PCR reads with MiXCR anew, one entry per CDR3 protein. The profile shows 200,000 to 250,000 distinct CDR3 sequences, more than 20% of them singletons. Sequencing used PBMCs, mostly from graft donor cells, obtained 360 days after TCRalphabeta/CD19-depleted stem cell transplant. The origin of the receptors is a female patient aged 2-9 years who had a stem cell transplant for congenital amegakaryocytic thrombocytopenia, so the T cells may come from the graft donor.

This clonotype was detected a few times. An end of the junction differs from the germline gene, which may be a read error. The V and J genes are TRBV20-1 and TRBJ1-5; 7 nucleotides line up with TRBD1. This CDR3 region has 10 residues. Germline V gene lookup returns CDR1 DFQATT and CDR2 SNEGSKA (reference sequence). The CDR3 DNA reads TGCAGTGCTCGACAGGGTCGGTTACCCTTT. Amino acid sequence: CSARQGRLPF.

Ten or more counts support this clonotype. The gene calls are TRBV4-1 and TRBJ2-7; the D is unclear. V lost 1 base to trimming and J lost 1 base, with 8 bases between them. The length of the CDR3 is 14 residues. From germline, CDR1 is MGHRA and CDR2 YSYEKL. The CDR3 region has the DNA TGCGCCAGCAGCCAAGTTCACGGTTCCTACGAGCAGTACTTC. Translated: CASSQVHGSYEQYF.

A few counts support this clonotype. This sequence joins TRBV7-2 and TRBJ2-1, with 8 bases lining up with TRBD2. This CDR3 has 17 amino acids. The trim removed 5 bases at V and 0 bases at J, leaving 9 bases unmatched. CDR1 and CDR2 from the germline V gene are SGHTA and FQGNSA. The CDR3 spells CASSPEERESSYNEQFF. The CDR3 coding sequence is TGTGCCAGCAGCCCGGAGGAGCGGGAGAGCTCCTACAATGAGCAGTTCTTC.

This clonotype was seen more than once but under ten times. This chain uses TRBV4-1 with TRBJ1-3, with D unclear. Germline CDR1 is MGHRA and CDR2 is YSYEKL. This CDR3 is built from 15 residues. Between the trimmed V and J ends, which lost 0 bases and 0 bases, there was a span of 6 bases. CDR3 protein: CASSQDSGSGNTIYF. DNA for the CDR3: TGCGCCAGCAGCCAAGACTCAGGCTCTGGAAACACCATATATTTT.

The CDR3 here is CASSVTRTYVGTQYF. Written as DNA, the CDR3 is TGTGCCAGCAGTGTCACACGGACTTACGTGGGGACCCAGTACTTC. J is TRBJ2-5 and V is TRBV2, with D tentatively TRBD2 (5 bases). Per germline, CDR1 SNHLY and CDR2 FYNNEI. The length of the CDR3 is 15 residues. V lost 4 bases to trimming and J lost 7 bases, with 19 bases between them.

The table lists this clonotype with a few counts. The chain is built from TRBV4-1 and TRBJ2-7, with D uncertain. The CDR3 has 13 residues. Trimming pared 1 base from V and 2 bases from J, leaving 6 bases between. CDR1 and CDR2 from the germline V gene are MGHRA and YSYEKL. The CDR3 is CASSQGDPYEQYF. The CDR3 nucleotides read TGCGCCAGCAGCCAAGGTGACCCCTACGAGCAGTACTTC.

CDR3 DNA: TGCGCCAGCAGCTTGGCGGGGGGCCGGCGGGCTCGCAATGAGCAGTTCTTC. Translating gives CASSLAGGRRARNEQFF. The rearrangement joins TRBV5-1 to TRBJ2-1, with a tentative D call TRBD2 (7 bases). The CDR3 totals 17 residues. V was clipped by 0 bases and J by 6 bases, with 19 bases between them. CDR1 SGHRS and CDR2 YFSETQ come from the germline V gene.

The chain joins TRBV20-1 to TRBJ2-7, with D hard to call. The V gene lost 6 bases and the J gene lost 3 bases, with 9 bases spanning the gap. The germline V gene encodes CDR1 DFQATT and CDR2 SNEGSKA (reference sequence). There are 11 residues in the CDR3. In nucleotides, the CDR3 is TGCAGTGCGTCTCGGGTCTACGAGCAGTACTTC. As protein: CSASRVYEQYF.

This clonotype was counted a few times. The V gene is TRBV12-3 or TRBV12-4, the J gene TRBJ1-4, with D possibly matching TRBD1 (6 bases). The V end was cut by 7 bases, the J end by 0 bases, with 12 bases between. The CDR3 contains 15 residues. CDR3: CASTVRGATNEKLFF. CDR3 nucleotides: TGTGCCAGCACGGTCAGGGGTGCAACTAATGAAAAACTGTTTTTT.

The chain uses TRBV27 and TRBJ2-7, with TRBD2 identical over 8 bases. Germline V gene sequence: CDR1 MNHEY, CDR2 SMNVEV (reference sequence). Trimming removed 5 bases from V and 3 bases from J; junction bases left unmatched: 3. This CDR3 is built from 13 residues. The CDR3 region has the DNA TGTGCCAGCAGTCATGGGACTAGCTACGAGCAGTACTTC. As protein: CASSHGTSYEQYF.

In its sample, this clonotype was seen many times. The rearrangement uses TRBV28 and TRBJ2-3; 9 bases fit TRBD1. This CDR3 spans 14 amino acids. The V gene's germline CDR1 is MDHEN and CDR2 SYDVKM. J gave up 10 bases and V 1 base, and 6 bases lay outside the gene matches. The CDR3 loop is CASSLLRTGVAQYF. CDR3 DNA sequence: TGTGCCAGCAGTTTATTGCGGACAGGGGTCGCGCAGTATTTT.

The chain uses TRBV5-4 and TRBJ2-3, with 7 bases aligning to TRBD2. CDR1 SGHNT and CDR2 YYREEE come from the germline V gene (reference sequence). The J segment lost 5 bases and the V segment lost 1 base, leaving 7 bases of the junction unmatched. The CDR3 runs 15 residues. As DNA, the CDR3 is TGTGCCAGCAGCTTGTCTGGGGGGAGGGGAGATACGCAGTATTTT. Amino acid sequence: CASSLSGGRGDTQYF.

This clonotype was recorded at least ten times. The chain employs TRBV4-1 and TRBJ2-7, with 7 bases aligning to TRBD1. CDR3 size: 15 residues. Trimming removed 1 base from V and 3 bases from J; junction bases left unmatched: 6. Looked up from germline, CDR1 is MGHRA and CDR2 is YSYEKL. The CDR3 here is CASSQVTGDYYEQYF. The CDR3 DNA reads TGCGCCAGCAGCCAAGTCACAGGGGATTACTACGAGCAGTACTTC.

In this sample, this clonotype turned up many times. The chain carries TRBV5-1 and TRBJ2-2; 7 nucleotides align to TRBD1. With 4 bases clipped from V and 4 bases from J, the junction kept 4 bases outside the gene matches. The CDR3 loop spans 14 amino acids. Germline V CDR1 and CDR2: SGHRS, YFSETQ. The CDR3 DNA reads as TGCGCCAGCAGCCAAGGGGGCGTCACCGGGGAGCTGTTTTTT. The encoded protein is CASSQGGVTGELFF.

V is TRBV6-1 and J is TRBJ1-1, with D uncertain. The ends were cut back, 4 bases at V and 0 bases at J, with 6 bases in the middle. The CDR3 consists of 13 residues. The germline gives CDR1 MNHNS, CDR2 SASEGT. CDR3 bases: TGTGCCAGCAGTGGCCTGGTGAACACTGAAGCTTTCTTT. Residues: CASSGLVNTEAFF.

This clonotype occurred many times. The chain carries TRBV11-1 and TRBJ2-5; 12 bases match TRBD1. Germline trimming cut 2 bases from V and 2 bases from J; bases unmatched to any gene: 9. The CDR3 contains 18 residues. Per the germline V gene, CDR1 is SGHAT and CDR2 is FQDESV (reference sequence). Here the CDR3 DNA reads TGTGCCAGCAGCTTAAAGGGACAGGGGGCAGGAGGGCAAGAGACCCAGTACTTC. Translating it yields CASSLKGQGAGGQETQYF.

This clonotype was counted between two and nine times. V and J are TRBV5-1 and TRBJ2-1, with 9 positions matching TRBD2. The CDR3 contains 16 residues. Per germline, CDR1 SGHRS and CDR2 YFSETQ. The V segment lost 6 bases and the J segment 7 bases; nucleotides outside the gene matches: 14. As DNA, the CDR3 is TGCGCCAGCACTCCCCTCACTAGCGGGCAGGGGAATGAGCAGTTCTTC. Translating it yields CASTPLTSGQGNEQFF. The entire variable domain, with the rest obtained from reference TRBV5-1 and TRBJ2-1, is as follows: KAGVTQTPRYLIKTRGQQVTLSCSPISGHRSVSWYQQTPGQGLQFLFEYFSETQRNKGNFPGRFSGRQFSNSRSEMNVSTLELGDSALYLCASTPLTSGQGNEQFFGPGTRLTVL.

There are a few counts of this clonotype. V usage is TRBV28 and J usage is TRBJ2-1, with D maybe TRBD1 (6 bases). The V end lost 6 bases, the J end lost 10 bases, and 16 bases lay between the germline ends. CDR1 is MDHEN and CDR2 is SYDVKM in the germline V gene. CDR3 length: 13 residues. Written as DNA, the CDR3 is TGTGCCAGCAGGCAGGGGCCTCGGCGGGAGCAGTTCTTC. Amino acid sequence: CASRQGPRREQFF.

This clonotype appeared a few times. The rearrangement links TRBV7-9 to TRBJ1-1; D is perhaps TRBD1 (6 bases). The V end lost 4 bases, the J end lost 0 bases, and 12 bases lay between the germline ends. Per germline, CDR1 SEHNR and CDR2 FQNEAQ (reference sequence). CDR3 length equals 15 residues. The CDR3, as DNA: TGTGCCAGCAGCTCACACAGGGAATTGAACACTGAAGCTTTCTTT. Encoded protein: CASSSHRELNTEAFF. The complete variable domain, with remaining parts taken from reference TRBV7-9 and TRBJ1-1, reads DTGVSQNPRHKITKRGQNVTFRCDPISEHNRLYWYRQTLGQGPEFLTYFQNEAQLEKSRLLSDRFSAERPKGSFSTLEIQRTEQGDSAMYLCASSSHRELNTEAFFGQGTRLTVV.

The rearrangement links TRBV14 to TRBJ2-2; 8 bases align to TRBD2. Per germline, CDR1 SGHDN and CDR2 FVKESK. This CDR3 is 15 amino acids long. V lost 4 bases to trimming and J lost 5 bases; unmatched junction nucleotides: 6. The CDR3 bases are TGTGCCAGCAGCCCCACAGCGGGAGTTACCGGGGAGCTGTTTTTT. It is translated as CASSPTAGVTGELFF.

This clonotype was seen just once. The rearrangement links TRBV5-1 to TRBJ2-5; TRBD2 might be the D (6 bases). The V end lost 1 base, the J end lost 3 bases, and 16 bases lay between the germline ends. The CDR3 runs to 16 residues. Germline lookup yields CDR1 SGHRS and CDR2 YFSETQ. The CDR3 coding sequence is TGCGCCAGCAGCTTGTTCCCTGCTCTAGCGAAAGAGACCCAGTACTTC. This translates into CASSLFPALAKETQYF.